This is a list of T cell receptor beta chains from one sample in a study of cytotoxic CD8 clonotypes in ibrutinib-treated CLL. Assay: immunoSEQ multiplex PCR; the TCRdb copy retains only in-frame clones and omits some. The sample includes around 300,000 clones, around four fifths seen only once; the top ten take 6.5% to 8.5%. Sequenced here: PBMCs, sampled before ibrutinib treatment. The origin of the receptors is a human donor with chronic lymphocytic leukemia. The CDR3 runs from the conserved cysteine through the conserved F or W. D genes are given only for firm matches. Rows give clone size only sometimes, using once, few, many, or a class for an expanded clone.

v_gene: TRBV5-1
abundance: few
j_gene: TRBJ2-3
d_gene: NA
CDR3aa: CASSLLPDSTDTQYF
CDR3nt: TGCGCCAGCAGCTTGCTTCCGGACAGCACAGATACGCAGTATTTT

v_gene: TRBV27
abundance: NA
j_gene: TRBJ1-1
d_gene: NA
CDR3aa: CASSLKRPGTNTEAFF
CDR3nt: TGTGCCAGCAGTTTGAAACGGCCAGGGACGAACACTGAAGCTTTCTTT

v_gene: TRBV7-6
abundance: NA
j_gene: TRBJ1-2
d_gene: NA
CDR3aa: CASSPTPRSGYTF
CDR3nt: TGTGCCAGCAGCCCTACCCCAAGGAGTGGCTACACCTTC

v_gene: TRBV10-3
abundance: few
j_gene: TRBJ2-1
d_gene: TRBD2
CDR3aa: CAISVAGLSSNEQFF
CDR3nt: TGTGCCATCAGTGTAGCGGGGCTCTCGTCCAATGAGCAGTTCTTC

v_gene: TRBV27
abundance: NA
j_gene: TRBJ1-4
d_gene: NA
CDR3aa: CASSAGGARKLFF
CDR3nt: TGTGCCAGCAGTGCCGGGGGGGCGCGAAAACTGTTTTTT

v_gene: TRBV27
abundance: NA
j_gene: TRBJ2-7
d_gene: NA
CDR3aa: CASSRTGHFYEQYF
CDR3nt: TGTGCCAGCAGTCGAACGGGACACTTTTACGAGCAGTACTTC

v_gene: TRBV7-6
abundance: NA
j_gene: TRBJ2-1
d_gene: NA
CDR3aa: CASSTTVNNEQFF
CDR3nt: TGTGCCAGCAGCACAACCGTGAACAATGAGCAGTTCTTC

v_gene: TRBV29-1
abundance: NA
j_gene: TRBJ1-2
d_gene: NA
CDR3aa: CSAFLGISRGYGYTF
CDR3nt: TGCAGCGCCTTTCTTGGTATCTCCCGGGGCTATGGCTACACCTTC

v_gene: TRBV19
abundance: NA
j_gene: TRBJ2-2
d_gene: NA
CDR3aa: CATTRGQVGPGELFF
CDR3nt: TGTGCCACTACGCGAGGACAAGTGGGGCCCGGGGAGCTGTTTTTT

v_gene: TRBV7-8
abundance: NA
j_gene: TRBJ2-6
d_gene: TRBD1
CDR3aa: CASSPRQGSGANVLTF
CDR3nt: TGTGCCAGCAGCCCAAGACAGGGCTCTGGGGCCAACGTCCTGACTTTC

v_gene: TRBV2
abundance: NA
j_gene: TRBJ2-6
d_gene: NA
CDR3aa: CASSQDPSGANVLTF
CDR3nt: TGTGCCAGCAGTCAGGACCCCTCTGGGGCCAACGTCCTGACTTTC

v_gene: TRBV5-1
abundance: once
j_gene: TRBJ2-3
d_gene: TRBD2
CDR3aa: CASSRREDADTQYF
CDR3nt: TGCGCCAGCAGCCGGCGGGAGGATGCAGATACGCAGTATTTT

v_gene: TRBV5-1
abundance: NA
j_gene: TRBJ1-2
d_gene: TRBD1
CDR3aa: CASSLADRDRNLDGYTF
CDR3nt: TGCGCCAGCAGCTTGGCGGACCGGGACAGAAATTTAGATGGCTACACCTTC

v_gene: TRBV4-2
abundance: NA
j_gene: TRBJ2-7
d_gene: TRBD2
CDR3aa: CASSQDGPGLAGGSYEQYF
CDR3nt: TGTGCCAGCAGCCAAGACGGTCCGGGACTAGCGGGAGGGTCCTACGAGCAGTACTTC

v_gene: TRBV7-9
abundance: once
j_gene: TRBJ1-1
d_gene: NA
CDR3aa: CASSLMGHAEAFF
CDR3nt: TGTGCCAGCAGCTTAATGGGACACGCTGAAGCTTTCTTT

v_gene: TRBV27
abundance: NA
j_gene: TRBJ2-7
d_gene: TRBD2
CDR3aa: CASSSPGLAGVLYEQYF
CDR3nt: TGTGCCAGCAGTTCACCGGGACTAGCGGGAGTTCTCTACGAGCAGTACTTC

v_gene: TRBV11-2
abundance: NA
j_gene: TRBJ2-7
d_gene: TRBD1
CDR3aa: CASSSGTAWGSYEQYF
CDR3nt: TGTGCCAGCAGCTCGGGGACAGCGTGGGGTTCCTACGAGCAGTACTTC

v_gene: TRBV2
abundance: NA
j_gene: TRBJ2-7
d_gene: NA
CDR3aa: CASSVRTNYEQYF
CDR3nt: TGTGCCAGCAGTGTCAGGACAAACTACGAGCAGTACTTC

v_gene: TRBV28
abundance: NA
j_gene: TRBJ1-5
d_gene: TRBD1
CDR3aa: CASSVQGVGNQPQHF
CDR3nt: TGTGCCAGCAGTGTACAGGGGGTCGGCAATCAGCCCCAGCATTTT

v_gene: TRBV30
abundance: NA
j_gene: TRBJ2-5
d_gene: NA
CDR3aa: CAWSVQRETQYF
CDR3nt: TGTGCCTGGAGTGTACAGAGAGAGACCCAGTACTTC

v_gene: TRBV5-4
abundance: NA
j_gene: TRBJ2-7
d_gene: TRBD2
CDR3aa: CASSLGGRSEEQYF
CDR3nt: TGTGCCAGCAGCTTGGGCGGGAGAAGTGAAGAGCAGTACTTC

v_gene: TRBV2
abundance: once
j_gene: TRBJ1-5
d_gene: NA
CDR3aa: CASSDVGRNQPQHF
CDR3nt: TGTGCCAGCAGTGATGTAGGGCGCAATCAGCCCCAGCATTTT

v_gene: TRBV11-3
abundance: NA
j_gene: TRBJ2-3
d_gene: TRBD2
CDR3aa: CASSLGLTSGSEDTQYF
CDR3nt: TGTGCCAGCAGCTTAGGATTGACTAGCGGGAGTGAAGATACGCAGTATTTT

v_gene: TRBV7-6
abundance: NA
j_gene: TRBJ2-1
d_gene: TRBD2
CDR3aa: CASSLRLAGPHEQFF
CDR3nt: TGTGCCAGCAGCTTACGGCTAGCGGGACCCCATGAGCAGTTCTTC

v_gene: TRBV7-8
abundance: NA
j_gene: TRBJ2-7
d_gene: TRBD1
CDR3aa: CASSLAIYGTGRREQYF
CDR3nt: TGTGCCAGCAGCTTAGCTATATACGGGACAGGGAGGCGCGAGCAGTACTTC

v_gene: TRBV6-5
abundance: NA
j_gene: TRBJ2-7
d_gene: TRBD2
CDR3aa: CASTSYGGDSYEQYF
CDR3nt: TGTGCCAGCACCTCATACGGGGGGGACTCCTACGAGCAGTACTTC

v_gene: TRBV4-3
abundance: NA
j_gene: TRBJ2-1
d_gene: TRBD2
CDR3aa: CASSQDLGREEFF
CDR3nt: TGCGCCAGCAGCCAAGATTTAGGGCGGGAGGAGTTCTTC

v_gene: TRBV10-2
abundance: NA
j_gene: TRBJ2-1
d_gene: TRBD2
CDR3aa: CASRGPGGSYNEQFF
CDR3nt: TGCGCCAGCAGAGGGCCGGGAGGCTCCTACAATGAGCAGTTCTTC

v_gene: TRBV19
abundance: NA
j_gene: TRBJ2-3
d_gene: NA
CDR3aa: CASSKAPSTDTQYF
CDR3nt: TGTGCCAGTAGTAAGGCCCCTAGCACAGATACGCAGTATTTT

v_gene: TRBV5-6
abundance: NA
j_gene: TRBJ2-1
d_gene: NA
CDR3aa: CATFPAGNSYNEQFF
CDR3nt: TGTGCCACCTTCCCGGCAGGGAACTCCTACAATGAGCAGTTCTTC

v_gene: TRBV27
abundance: NA
j_gene: TRBJ2-7
d_gene: NA
CDR3aa: CASSLRALTYEQYF
CDR3nt: TGTGCCAGCAGTTTACGGGCTCTGACCTACGAGCAGTACTTC

v_gene: TRBV6-5
abundance: NA
j_gene: TRBJ1-1
d_gene: NA
CDR3aa: CASSFRGSGTEAFF
CDR3nt: TGTGCCAGCAGTTTTCGGGGCTCGGGCACTGAAGCTTTCTTT

v_gene: TRBV4-1
abundance: NA
j_gene: TRBJ2-2
d_gene: NA
CDR3aa: CASSQDSRMNTGELFF
CDR3nt: TGCGCCAGCAGCCAAGATTCTCGTATGAACACCGGGGAGCTGTTTTTT

v_gene: TRBV27
abundance: NA
j_gene: TRBJ2-7
d_gene: TRBD2
CDR3aa: CASSRLAGVYGQYF
CDR3nt: TGTGCCAGCAGCCGACTAGCGGGAGTTTATGGGCAGTACTTC

v_gene: TRBV9
abundance: NA
j_gene: TRBJ2-7
d_gene: TRBD2
CDR3aa: CASSVAAGVWSQNEQYF
CDR3nt: TGTGCCAGCAGCGTAGCGGCGGGAGTGTGGTCTCAGAACGAGCAGTACTTC

v_gene: TRBV7-9
abundance: NA
j_gene: TRBJ1-4
d_gene: NA
CDR3aa: CASSPPGDNEKLFF
CDR3nt: TGTGCCAGCAGCCCACCAGGGGATAATGAAAAACTGTTTTTT

v_gene: TRBV29-1
abundance: NA
j_gene: TRBJ1-1
d_gene: NA
CDR3aa: CSGDSNTEAFF
CDR3nt: TGCAGCGGTGACAGTAACACTGAAGCTTTCTTT

v_gene: TRBV20-1
abundance: NA
j_gene: TRBJ2-1
d_gene: NA
CDR3aa: CSAGVGEQFF
CDR3nt: TGCAGTGCTGGGGTCGGTGAGCAGTTCTTC

v_gene: TRBV27
abundance: NA
j_gene: TRBJ2-7
d_gene: TRBD1
CDR3aa: CASRTTWTGVHEQYF
CDR3nt: TGTGCCAGCAGGACGACATGGACAGGGGTCCACGAGCAGTACTTC

v_gene: TRBV10-1
abundance: NA
j_gene: TRBJ2-2
d_gene: TRBD2
CDR3aa: CASMAAGGDTGELFF
CDR3nt: TGCGCCAGCATGGCGGCGGGAGGGGACACCGGGGAGCTGTTTTTT

v_gene: TRBV6-1
abundance: NA
j_gene: TRBJ1-1
d_gene: NA
CDR3aa: CASTQGMNTEAFF
CDR3nt: TGTGCCAGCACCCAGGGGATGAACACTGAAGCTTTCTTT

v_gene: TRBV28
abundance: NA
j_gene: TRBJ2-7
d_gene: NA
CDR3aa: CASSYMTSQGEQYF
CDR3nt: TGTGCCAGCAGTTATATGACTAGTCAGGGCGAGCAGTACTTC

v_gene: TRBV30
abundance: NA
j_gene: TRBJ1-2
d_gene: NA
CDR3aa: CAWSEGQGYYGYTF
CDR3nt: TGTGCCTGGAGCGAGGGGCAGGGGTACTATGGCTACACCTTC

v_gene: TRBV27
abundance: NA
j_gene: TRBJ2-1
d_gene: NA
CDR3aa: CASSLGTRGLNEQFF
CDR3nt: TGTGCCAGCAGTTTAGGGACGCGTGGCCTCAATGAGCAGTTCTTC

v_gene: TRBV7-2
abundance: NA
j_gene: TRBJ2-7
d_gene: TRBD2
CDR3aa: CASSFSTGGFREQYF
CDR3nt: TGTGCCAGCAGCTTCTCTACGGGAGGGTTTCGCGAGCAGTACTTC

v_gene: TRBV30
abundance: NA
j_gene: TRBJ2-2
d_gene: NA
CDR3aa: CAWSVRQNTGELFF
CDR3nt: TGTGCCTGGAGTGTACGACAGAACACCGGGGAGCTGTTTTTT

v_gene: TRBV7-9
abundance: NA
j_gene: TRBJ1-1
d_gene: NA
CDR3aa: CASSPKISFSEAFF
CDR3nt: TGTGCCAGCAGCCCAAAGATCAGTTTCTCTGAAGCTTTCTTT

v_gene: TRBV19
abundance: NA
j_gene: TRBJ1-4
d_gene: NA
CDR3aa: CASSPLMGNEKLFF
CDR3nt: TGTGCCAGTAGTCCCCTCATGGGGAATGAAAAACTGTTTTTT

v_gene: TRBV7-8
abundance: few
j_gene: TRBJ2-2
d_gene: NA
CDR3aa: CASSIGGSGELFF
CDR3nt: TGTGCCAGCAGCATAGGGGGTTCCGGGGAGCTGTTTTTT

v_gene: TRBV5-4
abundance: NA
j_gene: TRBJ2-2
d_gene: TRBD2
CDR3aa: CASSQGGQRQSAGELFF
CDR3nt: TGTGCCAGCAGCCAGGGAGGGCAGCGCCAAAGCGCCGGGGAGCTGTTTTTT

v_gene: TRBV27
abundance: NA
j_gene: TRBJ2-1
d_gene: NA
CDR3aa: CASTLTSSYNEQFF
CDR3nt: TGTGCCAGCACCCTTACAAGCTCCTACAATGAGCAGTTCTTC

v_gene: TRBV5-1
abundance: NA
j_gene: TRBJ2-7
d_gene: NA
CDR3aa: CASSPKSNEQYF
CDR3nt: TGCGCCAGCAGCCCCAAGTCTAACGAGCAGTACTTC

v_gene: TRBV5-1
abundance: once
j_gene: TRBJ2-2
d_gene: TRBD2
CDR3aa: CASSLARTSGRAYSANTGELFF
CDR3nt: TGCGCCAGCAGCTTGGCAAGGACTAGCGGGAGGGCCTATTCAGCGAACACCGGGGAGCTGTTTTTT

v_gene: TRBV15
abundance: once
j_gene: TRBJ1-1
d_gene: NA
CDR3aa: CATSRDGRNTEAFF
CDR3nt: TGTGCCACCAGCAGAGATGGACGGAACACTGAAGCTTTCTTT

v_gene: TRBV9
abundance: NA
j_gene: TRBJ1-2
d_gene: TRBD1
CDR3aa: CASSPSQGAAPTF
CDR3nt: TGTGCCAGCAGCCCTTCCCAGGGGGCGGCCCCCACCTTC